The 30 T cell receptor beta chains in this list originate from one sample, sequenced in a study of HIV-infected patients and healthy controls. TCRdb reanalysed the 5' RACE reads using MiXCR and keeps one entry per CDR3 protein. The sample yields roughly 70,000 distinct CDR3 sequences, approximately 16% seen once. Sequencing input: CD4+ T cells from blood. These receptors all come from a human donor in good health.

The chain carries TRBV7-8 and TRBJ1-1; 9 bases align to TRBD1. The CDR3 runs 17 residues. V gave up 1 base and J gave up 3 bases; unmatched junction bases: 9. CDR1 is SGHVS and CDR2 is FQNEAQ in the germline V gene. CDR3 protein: CASSLVKRQGVDTEAFF. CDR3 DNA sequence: TGTGCCAGCAGCTTAGTTAAGAGACAGGGGGTTGACACTGAAGCTTTCTTT.

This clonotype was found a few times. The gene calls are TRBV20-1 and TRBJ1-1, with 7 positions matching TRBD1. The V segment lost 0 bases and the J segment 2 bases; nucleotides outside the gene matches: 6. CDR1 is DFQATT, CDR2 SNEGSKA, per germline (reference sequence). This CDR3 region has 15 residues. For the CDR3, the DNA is TGCAGTGCTAGAGATCTGGAGGGGGCCAACACTGAAGCTTTCTTT. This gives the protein CSARDLEGANTEAFF.

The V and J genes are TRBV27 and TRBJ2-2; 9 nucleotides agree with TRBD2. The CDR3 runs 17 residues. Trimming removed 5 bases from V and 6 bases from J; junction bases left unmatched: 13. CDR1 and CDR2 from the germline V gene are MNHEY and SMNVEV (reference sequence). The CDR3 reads CASSPQAGLAKPGELFF. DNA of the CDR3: TGTGCCAGCAGTCCCCAAGCGGGACTAGCCAAACCCGGGGAGCTGTTTTTT.

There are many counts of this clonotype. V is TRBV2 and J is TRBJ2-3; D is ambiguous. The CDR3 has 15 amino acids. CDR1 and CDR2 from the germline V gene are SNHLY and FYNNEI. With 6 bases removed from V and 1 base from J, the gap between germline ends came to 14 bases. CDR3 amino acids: CASRSRVGGTDTQYF. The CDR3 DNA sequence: TGTGCCAGCAGGTCCCGAGTTGGCGGCACAGATACGCAGTATTTT.

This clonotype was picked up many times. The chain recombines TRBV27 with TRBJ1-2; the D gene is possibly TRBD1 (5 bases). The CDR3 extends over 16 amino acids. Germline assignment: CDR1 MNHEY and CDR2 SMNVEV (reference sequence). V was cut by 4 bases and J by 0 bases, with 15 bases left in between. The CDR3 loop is CASSSRPGSANYGYTF. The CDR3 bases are TGTGCCAGCAGTTCCCGACCAGGGTCAGCTAACTATGGCTACACCTTC.

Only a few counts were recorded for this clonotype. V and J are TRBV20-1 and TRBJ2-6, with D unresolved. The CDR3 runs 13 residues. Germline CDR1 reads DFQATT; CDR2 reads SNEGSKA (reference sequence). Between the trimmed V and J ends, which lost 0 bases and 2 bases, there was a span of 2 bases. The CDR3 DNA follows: TGCAGTGCTAGAGACACTGGGGCCAACGTCCTGACTTTC. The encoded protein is CSARDTGANVLTF.

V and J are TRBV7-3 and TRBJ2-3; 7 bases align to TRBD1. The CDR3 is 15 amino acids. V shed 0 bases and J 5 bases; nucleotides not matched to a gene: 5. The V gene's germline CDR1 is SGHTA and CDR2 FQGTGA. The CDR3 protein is CASSLTHRGVDTQYF. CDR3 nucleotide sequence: TGTGCCAGCAGCTTAACACACAGGGGAGTAGATACGCAGTATTTT.

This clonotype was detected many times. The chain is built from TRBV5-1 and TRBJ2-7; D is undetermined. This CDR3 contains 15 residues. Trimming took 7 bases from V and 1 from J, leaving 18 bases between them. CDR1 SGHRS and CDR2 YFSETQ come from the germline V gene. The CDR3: CASQFDGLPSYEQYF. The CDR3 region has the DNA TGCGCCAGCCAGTTCGACGGCCTCCCTTCCTACGAGCAGTACTTC. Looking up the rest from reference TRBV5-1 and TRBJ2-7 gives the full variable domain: KAGVTQTPRYLIKTRGQQVTLSCSPISGHRSVSWYQQTPGQGLQFLFEYFSETQRNKGNFPGRFSGRQFSNSRSEMNVSTLELGDSALYLCASQFDGLPSYEQYFGPGTRLTVT.

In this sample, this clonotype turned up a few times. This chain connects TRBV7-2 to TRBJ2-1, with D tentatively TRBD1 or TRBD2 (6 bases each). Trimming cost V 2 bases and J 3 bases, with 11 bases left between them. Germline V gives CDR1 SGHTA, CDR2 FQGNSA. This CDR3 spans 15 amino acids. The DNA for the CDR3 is TGTGCCAGCAGCTTAATTGGGGGGCTCTACAATGAGCAGTTCTTC. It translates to CASSLIGGLYNEQFF.

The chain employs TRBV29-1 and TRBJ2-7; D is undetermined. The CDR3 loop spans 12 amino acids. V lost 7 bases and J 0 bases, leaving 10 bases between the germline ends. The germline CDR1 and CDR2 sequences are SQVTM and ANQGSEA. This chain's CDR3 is CSAAVSSYEQYF. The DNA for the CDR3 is TGCAGCGCGGCGGTAAGCTCCTACGAGCAGTACTTC.

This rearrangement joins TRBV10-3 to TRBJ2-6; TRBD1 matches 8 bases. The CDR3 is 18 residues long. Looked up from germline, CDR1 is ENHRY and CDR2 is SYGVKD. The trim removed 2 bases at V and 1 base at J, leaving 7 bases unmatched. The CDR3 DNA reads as TGTGCCATCAGTGAGCCGGGACAGGCTGGGTCTGGGGCCAACGTCCTGACTTTC. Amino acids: CAISEPGQAGSGANVLTF.

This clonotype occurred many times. In DNA, the CDR3 is TGTGCCAGCAGGCCTCCCTCCACCCTCAGGGGCCACTATGGCTACACCTTC. Its translation: CASRPPSTLRGHYGYTF. V is TRBV7-2 and J is TRBJ1-2; TRBD1 is a possible D gene (6 bases). Trimming removed 6 bases at V and 3 bases at J, with 23 bases between. The CDR3 loop spans 17 amino acids. Germline lookup yields CDR1 SGHTA and CDR2 FQGNSA.

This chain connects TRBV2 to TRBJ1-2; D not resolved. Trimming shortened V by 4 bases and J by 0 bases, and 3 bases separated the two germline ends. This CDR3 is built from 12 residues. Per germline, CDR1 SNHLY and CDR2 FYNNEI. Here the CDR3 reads CASSGTNYGYTF. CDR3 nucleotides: TGTGCCAGCAGTGGGACTAACTATGGCTACACCTTC. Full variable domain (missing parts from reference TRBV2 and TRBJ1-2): EPEVTQTPSHQVTQMGQEVILRCVPISNHLYFYWYRQILGQKVEFLVSFYNNEISEKSEIFDDQFSVERPDGSNFTLKIRSTKLEDSAMYFCASSGTNYGYTFGSGTRLTVV.

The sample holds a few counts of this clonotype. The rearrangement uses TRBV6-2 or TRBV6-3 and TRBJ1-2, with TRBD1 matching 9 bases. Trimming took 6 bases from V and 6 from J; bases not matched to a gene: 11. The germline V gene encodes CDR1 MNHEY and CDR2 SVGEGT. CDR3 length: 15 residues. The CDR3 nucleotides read TGTGCCAGCAGGACCGGGACAGGGATAAATGATGGCTACACCTTC. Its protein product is CASRTGTGINDGYTF.

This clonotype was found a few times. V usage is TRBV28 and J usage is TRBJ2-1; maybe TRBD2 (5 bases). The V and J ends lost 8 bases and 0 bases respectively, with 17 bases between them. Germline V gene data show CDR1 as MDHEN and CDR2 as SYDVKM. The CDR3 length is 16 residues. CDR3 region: CASREAPGSSYNEQFF. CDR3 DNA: TGTGCCAGCCGGGAAGCTCCGGGGAGCTCCTACAATGAGCAGTTCTTC.

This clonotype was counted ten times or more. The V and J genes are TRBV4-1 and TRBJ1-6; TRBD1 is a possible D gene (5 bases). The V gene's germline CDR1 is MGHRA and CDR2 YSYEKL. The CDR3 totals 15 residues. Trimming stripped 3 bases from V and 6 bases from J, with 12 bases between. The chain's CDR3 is CASSQDNRFNSPLHF. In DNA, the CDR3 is TGCGCCAGCAGCCAGGATAACAGGTTTAATTCACCCCTCCACTTT.

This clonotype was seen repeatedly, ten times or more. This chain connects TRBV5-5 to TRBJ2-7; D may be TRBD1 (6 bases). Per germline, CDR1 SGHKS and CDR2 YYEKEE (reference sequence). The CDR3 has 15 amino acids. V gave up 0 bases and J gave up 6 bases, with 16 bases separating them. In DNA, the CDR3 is TGTGCCAGCAGCTTGGGGGGACAATACGAGGGCGAGCAGTACTTC. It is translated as CASSLGGQYEGEQYF.

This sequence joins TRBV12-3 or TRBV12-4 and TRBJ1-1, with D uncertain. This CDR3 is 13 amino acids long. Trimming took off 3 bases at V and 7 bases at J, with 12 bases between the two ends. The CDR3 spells CASSLWDRGEAFF. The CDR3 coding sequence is TGTGCCAGCAGTTTGTGGGATCGGGGTGAAGCTTTCTTT.

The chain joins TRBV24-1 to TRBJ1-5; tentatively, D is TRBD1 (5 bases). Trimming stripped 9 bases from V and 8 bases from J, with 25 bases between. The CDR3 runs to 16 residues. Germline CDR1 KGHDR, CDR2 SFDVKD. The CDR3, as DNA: TGTGCCACCCGGGCTTCCGGCCGGGACCGGTTCAAGCCCCAGCATTTT. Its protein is CATRASGRDRFKPQHF.

As DNA, the CDR3 is TGTGCCAGCAGGGAGGATGGCAGGAGAGGTCACACCGGGGAGCTGTTTTTT. Its translation: CASREDGRRGHTGELFF. V usage is TRBV12-3 or TRBV12-4 and J usage is TRBJ2-2, with D perhaps TRBD2 (5 bases). This CDR3 spans 17 amino acids. The germline V and J ends were trimmed by 6 bases and 3 bases, with 20 bases remaining between them.

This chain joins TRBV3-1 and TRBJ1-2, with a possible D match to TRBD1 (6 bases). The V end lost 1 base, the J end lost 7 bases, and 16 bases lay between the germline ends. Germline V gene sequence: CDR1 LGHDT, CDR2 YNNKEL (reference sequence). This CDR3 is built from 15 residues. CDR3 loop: CASSQGNQGIRGYTF. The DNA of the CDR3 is TGTGCCAGCAGCCAAGGAAATCAGGGGATCCGTGGCTACACCTTC.

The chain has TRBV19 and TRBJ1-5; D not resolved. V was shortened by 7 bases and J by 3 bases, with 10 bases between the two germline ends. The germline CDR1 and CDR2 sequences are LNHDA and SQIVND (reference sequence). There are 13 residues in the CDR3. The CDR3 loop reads CASTWELNQPQHF. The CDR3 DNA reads TGTGCCAGTACTTGGGAGCTCAATCAGCCCCAGCATTTT. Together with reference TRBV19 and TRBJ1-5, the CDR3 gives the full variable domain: DGGITQSPKYLFRKEGQNVTLSCEQNLNHDAMYWYRQDPGQGLRLIYYSQIVNDFQKGDIAEGYSVSREKKESFPLTVTSAQKNPTAFYLCASTWELNQPQHFGDGTRLSIL.

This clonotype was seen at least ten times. Written as DNA, the CDR3 is TGCAGCGTTGACAGGGGGGCTGGGTACAATGAGCAGTTCTTC. Translation gives CSVDRGAGYNEQFF. This chain joins TRBV29-1 and TRBJ2-1, with D possibly TRBD1 on 7 matching bases. Trimming took off 3 bases at V and 4 bases at J, with 13 bases between the two ends. The CDR3 runs 14 residues. CDR1 and CDR2 (germline): SQVTM, ANQGSEA.

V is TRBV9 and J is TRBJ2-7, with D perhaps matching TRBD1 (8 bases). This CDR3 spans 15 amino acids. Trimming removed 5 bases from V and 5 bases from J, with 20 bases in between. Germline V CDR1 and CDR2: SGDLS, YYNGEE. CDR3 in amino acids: CASRGENRGGHEQYF. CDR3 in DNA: TGTGCCAGCAGGGGGGAGAACAGGGGGGGCCACGAGCAGTACTTC.

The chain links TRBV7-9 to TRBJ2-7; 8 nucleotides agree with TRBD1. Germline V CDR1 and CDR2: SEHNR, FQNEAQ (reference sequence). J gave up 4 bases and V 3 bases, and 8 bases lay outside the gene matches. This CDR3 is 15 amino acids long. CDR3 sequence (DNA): TGTGCCAGCAGCTTCTCGGACAGGGACTTTTACGAGCAGTACTTC. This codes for CASSFSDRDFYEQYF.

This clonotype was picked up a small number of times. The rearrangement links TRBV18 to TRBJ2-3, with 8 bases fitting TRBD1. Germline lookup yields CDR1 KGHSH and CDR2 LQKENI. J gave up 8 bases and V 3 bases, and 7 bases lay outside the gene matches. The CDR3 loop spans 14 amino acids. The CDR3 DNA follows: TGTGCCAGCTCACCCGACAGGGGTGGTGCTACGCAGTATTTT. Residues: CASSPDRGGATQYF.

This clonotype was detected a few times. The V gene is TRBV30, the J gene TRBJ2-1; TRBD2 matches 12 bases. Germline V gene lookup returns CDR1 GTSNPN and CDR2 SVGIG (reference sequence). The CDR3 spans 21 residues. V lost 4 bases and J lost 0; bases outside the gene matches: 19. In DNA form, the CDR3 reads TGTGCCTGGACCTTGGCCCGGACTAGCGGGGTTCGTGGGGCCTCCTACAATGAGCAGTTCTTC. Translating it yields CAWTLARTSGVRGASYNEQFF.

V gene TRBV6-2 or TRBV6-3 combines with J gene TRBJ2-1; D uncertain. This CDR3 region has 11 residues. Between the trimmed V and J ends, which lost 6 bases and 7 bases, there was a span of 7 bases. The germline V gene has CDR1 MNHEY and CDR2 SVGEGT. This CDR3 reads CASRRSNEQFF. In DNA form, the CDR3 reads TGTGCCAGCAGGCGAAGTAATGAGCAGTTCTTC.

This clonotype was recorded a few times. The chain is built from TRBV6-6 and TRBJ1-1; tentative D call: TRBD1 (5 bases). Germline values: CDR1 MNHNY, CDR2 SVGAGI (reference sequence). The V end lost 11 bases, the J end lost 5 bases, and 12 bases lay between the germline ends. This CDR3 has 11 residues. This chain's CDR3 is CASYWGTEAFF. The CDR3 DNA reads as TGTGCCTCATACTGGGGGACTGAAGCTTTCTTT.

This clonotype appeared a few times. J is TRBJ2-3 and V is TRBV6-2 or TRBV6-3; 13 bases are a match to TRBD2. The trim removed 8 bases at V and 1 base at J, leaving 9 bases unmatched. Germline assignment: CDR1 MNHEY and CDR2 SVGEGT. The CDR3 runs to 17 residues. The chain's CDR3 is CASGTSGGAYGTDTQYF. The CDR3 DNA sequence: TGTGCCAGCGGAACTAGCGGGGGGGCCTATGGCACAGATACGCAGTATTTT.